The 31 T cell receptor beta chains below all came from one sample that was sequenced in a study of blood T cell repertoires in COVID-19. Sequencing used immunoSEQ multiplex PCR; TCRdb keeps in-frame clones, though not all of them. This table holds around 400,000 clones, approximately 87% found once. The sample taken for sequencing was peripheral blood. The receptors derive from a woman aged 55 to 70 with COVID-19, enrolled during active disease.

For the CDR3, the DNA is TGTGCCAGCAGTCGCACAGGGGGCGATGGCTACACCTTC. Translating gives CASSRTGGDGYTF. The genes are TRBV6-5 and TRBJ1-2; 9 nucleotides agree with TRBD1. The CDR3 runs to 13 residues. The ends lost 5 bases at V and 6 bases at J; junction bases unmatched: 4. Germline values: CDR1 MNHEY, CDR2 SVGAGI.

The chain carries TRBV30 and TRBJ2-3; 8 bases are a match to TRBD1. The CDR3 sequence is 13 residues long. Germline V gene data show CDR1 as GTSNPN and CDR2 as SVGIG (reference sequence). V was pared by 5 bases and J by 6 bases, with 7 bases of the junction left unmatched. In DNA, the CDR3 is TGTGCCTGGGGGCAGGGGGCGTCGGATACGCAGTATTTT. This sequence encodes CAWGQGASDTQYF.

A single count supports this clone. This chain links TRBV29-1 with TRBJ1-1; a possible D gene is TRBD1 (5 bases). CDR1 and CDR2 from the germline V gene are SQVTM and ANQGSEA. The CDR3 covers 14 residues. V was cut by 3 bases and J by 5 bases, with 16 bases left in between. This CDR3 is CSVEGPLRGTEAFF. CDR3 DNA sequence: TGCAGCGTTGAGGGCCCATTACGGGGGACTGAAGCTTTCTTT. Using reference TRBV29-1 and TRBJ1-1 for the parts outside the CDR3, the full variable domain is SAVISQKPSRDICQRGTSLTIQCQVDSQVTMMFWYRQQPGQSLTLIATANQGSEATYESGFVIDKFPISRPNLTFSTLTVSNMSPEDSSIYLCSVEGPLRGTEAFFGQGTRLTVV.

J is TRBJ2-3 and V is TRBV19, with 7 positions matching TRBD2. The CDR3 runs 13 residues. From germline, CDR1 is LNHDA and CDR2 SQIVND (reference sequence). The V and J ends lost 1 base and 9 bases, in that order; junction bases with no gene match: 4. The CDR3 DNA follows: TGTGCCAGTAGTATAGGAGGGGAGGGGACGCAGTATTTT. Translating gives CASSIGGEGTQYF. The whole variable domain, remainder taken from reference TRBV19 and TRBJ2-3, is DGGITQSPKYLFRKEGQNVTLSCEQNLNHDAMYWYRQDPGQGLRLIYYSQIVNDFQKGDIAEGYSVSREKKESFPLTVTSAQKNPTAFYLCASSIGGEGTQYFGPGTRLTVL.

The chain employs TRBV19 and TRBJ1-2, with TRBD1 matching over 9 bases. Looked up from germline, CDR1 is LNHDA and CDR2 is SQIVND (reference sequence). Trimming took 5 bases from V and 4 from J; bases not matched to a gene: 2. There are 13 residues in the CDR3. The CDR3 DNA reads as TGTGCCAGTAGTTTGGGACAGGGCTATGGCTACACCTTC. This sequence encodes CASSLGQGYGYTF. Variable domain in full (rest from reference TRBV19 and TRBJ1-2): DGGITQSPKYLFRKEGQNVTLSCEQNLNHDAMYWYRQDPGQGLRLIYYSQIVNDFQKGDIAEGYSVSREKKESFPLTVTSAQKNPTAFYLCASSLGQGYGYTFGSGTRLTVV.

This chain connects TRBV5-1 to TRBJ1-4, with TRBD1 matching 10 bases. Looked up from germline, CDR1 is SGHRS and CDR2 is YFSETQ. This CDR3 has 18 amino acids. The V segment lost 3 bases and the J segment 4 bases; nucleotides outside the gene matches: 12. DNA of the CDR3: TGCGCCAGCAGCTCTAAGGACAGGGGGAGGTCAAGTAATGAAAAACTGTTTTTT. Its protein product is CASSSKDRGRSSNEKLFF.

This rearrangement joins TRBV3-1 (or the pseudogene TRBV3-2) to TRBJ2-2; D might be TRBD2 (6 bases). With 0 bases removed from V and 5 bases from J, the gap between germline ends came to 13 bases. The V gene's germline CDR1 is LGHDT and CDR2 YNNKEL (reference sequence). There are 16 residues in the CDR3. CDR3 nucleotide sequence: TGTGCCAGCAGCCAAGATCGAGGGAGGTGGACCGGGGAGCTGTTTTTT. Translating gives CASSQDRGRWTGELFF.

The chain recombines TRBV30 with TRBJ1-1; 7 bases are a match to TRBD1. V dropped 3 bases and J dropped 3; count of bases not matched to a gene: 4. The CDR3 extends over 13 amino acids. The V gene's germline CDR1 is GTSNPN and CDR2 SVGIG (reference sequence). In DNA form, the CDR3 reads TGTGCCTGGAGAGAGGGGGCATACACTGAAGCTTTCTTT. It yields the protein CAWREGAYTEAFF.

This clone came up once. This chain links TRBV7-6 with TRBJ1-1, with D possibly TRBD1 on 6 matching bases. CDR1 is SGHVS, CDR2 FNYEAQ, per germline. With 6 bases removed from V and 2 bases from J, the gap between germline ends came to 16 bases. This CDR3 has 15 amino acids. DNA of the CDR3: TGTGCCAGCAGTTCAGGGGTTAATAGTAACACTGAAGCTTTCTTT. Amino acid sequence: CASSSGVNSNTEAFF.

This clone was detected once. V usage is TRBV7-9 and J usage is TRBJ2-2, with a weak D call TRBD2 (5 bases). Germline loops: CDR1 SEHNR, CDR2 FQNEAQ (reference sequence). Trimming took off 3 bases at V and 4 bases at J, with 12 bases between the two ends. The CDR3 runs 15 residues. The CDR3 nucleotides are TGTGCCAGCAGCTTCCGGGATATTCGCACCGGGGAGCTGTTTTTT. Translation gives CASSFRDIRTGELFF.

This chain connects TRBV5-4 to TRBJ1-2; D possibly corresponds to TRBD1 (5 bases). In germline, CDR1 is SGHNT, CDR2 YYREEE (reference sequence). The CDR3 runs 15 residues. The ends were cut back, 1 base at V and 1 base at J, with 11 bases in the middle. In DNA, the CDR3 is TGTGCCAGCAGCTTGTCCCCCGGGGGTAACTATGGCTACACCTTC. Its protein product is CASSLSPGGNYGYTF.

The chain is built from TRBV27 and TRBJ2-1, with TRBD2 identical over 11 bases. From germline, CDR1 is MNHEY and CDR2 SMNVEV (reference sequence). The CDR3 totals 16 residues. After removal of 3 bases from V and 8 bases from J, the junction contained 9 bases not matched to a gene. For the CDR3, the DNA is TGTGCCAGCAGTTTCCGAGTAGCGGGGGGGCCCCATGAGCAGTTCTTC. Amino acids: CASSFRVAGGPHEQFF.

The V and J genes are TRBV13 and TRBJ2-7, with TRBD1 as a possible D gene (5 bases). The germline CDR1 and CDR2 sequences are PRHDT and FYEKMQ (reference sequence). The CDR3 has 15 residues. Trimming removed 4 bases at V and 3 bases at J, with 16 bases between. The CDR3: CASSSRTRSHYEQYF. The CDR3, as DNA: TGTGCCAGCAGCTCTAGGACAAGGTCCCACTACGAGCAGTACTTC.

With respect to this clone: The junction shows a germline mismatch at one end, possibly a read error. The rearrangement links TRBV3-1 (or the pseudogene TRBV3-2) to TRBJ1-1, with no clear D. CDR3 length: 12 amino acids. Germline V CDR1 and CDR2: LGHDT, YNNKEL (reference sequence). This CDR3 reads CTSSPRNTEAFF. In nucleotides, the CDR3 is TGTACCAGCAGCCCCCGGAACACTGAAGCTTTCTTT.

The chain links TRBV3-1 (or the pseudogene TRBV3-2) to TRBJ1-1; 8 bases line up with TRBD1. Germline CDR1 reads LGHDT; CDR2 reads YNNKEL (reference sequence). J gave up 4 bases and V 9 bases, and 4 bases lay outside the gene matches. The CDR3 runs 12 residues. The CDR3 nucleotides are TGTGCCAGTTCAGGGGGCCCCACTGAAGCTTTCTTT. Translated: CASSGGPTEAFF.

This clone appeared once. This rearrangement joins TRBV5-6 to TRBJ1-2; 7 bases agree with TRBD1. Germline V lookup: CDR1 SGHDT, CDR2 YYEEEE. The CDR3 is made up of 19 amino acids. The V segment lost 3 bases and the J segment 2 bases; nucleotides outside the gene matches: 19. The DNA of the CDR3 is TGTGCCAGCAGCTCTCTGGCCCCCCGGCTGGGACAGACAAACTATGGCTACACCTTC. Translation: CASSSLAPRLGQTNYGYTF.

The chain joins TRBV5-1 to TRBJ2-3; TRBD1 matches at 10 bases. The CDR3 covers 15 residues. CDR1 is SGHRS and CDR2 is YFSETQ in the germline V gene. The V and J ends lost 5 bases and 3 bases, in that order; junction bases with no gene match: 6. This chain's CDR3 is CASRTGTGETDTQYF. CDR3 coding DNA: TGCGCCAGCAGGACCGGGACAGGGGAGACAGATACGCAGTATTTT. The whole variable domain, filled in from reference TRBV5-1 and TRBJ2-3, reads KAGVTQTPRYLIKTRGQQVTLSCSPISGHRSVSWYQQTPGQGLQFLFEYFSETQRNKGNFPGRFSGRQFSNSRSEMNVSTLELGDSALYLCASRTGTGETDTQYFGPGTRLTVL.

This clone came up a few times. The J gene is TRBJ1-1, the V gene TRBV7-9, with 12 nucleotides matching TRBD1. V shed 1 base, J shed 5 bases, and the junction held 5 bases outside the gene matches. Germline values: CDR1 SEHNR, CDR2 FQNEAQ (reference sequence). This CDR3 contains 16 residues. The CDR3 sequence is CASSLDGTGGGTEAFF. As DNA, the CDR3 is TGTGCCAGCAGCTTAGATGGGACAGGGGGCGGGACTGAAGCTTTCTTT. Drawing the rest from reference TRBV7-9 and TRBJ1-1, the complete variable domain is DTGVSQNPRHKITKRGQNVTFRCDPISEHNRLYWYRQTLGQGPEFLTYFQNEAQLEKSRLLSDRFSAERPKGSFSTLEIQRTEQGDSAMYLCASSLDGTGGGTEAFFGQGTRLTVV.

This clone appeared a few times. The chain joins TRBV5-6 to TRBJ1-5; D possibly corresponds to TRBD1 (5 bases). The CDR3 runs to 12 residues. V dropped 3 bases and J dropped 5 bases, with 6 bases sitting between them. Germline CDR1 SGHDT, CDR2 YYEEEE. The CDR3 DNA is TGTGCCAGCAGCTCGACAGATCAGCCCCAGCATTTT. Protein: CASSSTDQPQHF.

The chain carries TRBV14 and TRBJ1-1; possibly TRBD1 for D (5 bases). The V gene's germline CDR1 is SGHDN and CDR2 FVKESK. V lost 6 bases and J lost 9, with 17 bases in between. CDR3 length: 13 residues. The CDR3 spells CASSAGGTFKAFF. The DNA of the CDR3 is TGTGCCAGCAGTGCCGGGGGGACTTTTAAAGCTTTCTTT.

V and J are TRBV5-4 and TRBJ2-3; 9 bases line up with TRBD2. With 0 bases clipped from V and 0 bases from J, the junction kept 8 bases outside the gene matches. This CDR3 region has 18 residues. Germline CDR1 SGHNT, CDR2 YYREEE (reference sequence). DNA for the CDR3: TGTGCCAGCAGCTTGGCTAGCGGGGTCCCTCCTAGCACAGATACGCAGTATTTT. Amino acids: CASSLASGVPPSTDTQYF.

The chain combines TRBV7-9 with TRBJ1-2; D gene ambiguous. CDR3 length equals 14 residues. Germline-derived CDR1 and CDR2 are SEHNR and FQNEAQ (reference sequence). The V gene lost 4 bases and the J gene lost 4 bases, with 13 bases spanning the gap. CDR3 nucleotide sequence: TGTGCCAGCAGCTCGACCGGGTCCCTCTATGGCTACACCTTC. Its protein product is CASSSTGSLYGYTF.

This clone has only one observation. This rearrangement joins TRBV7-3 to TRBJ2-2; D gene uncertain. The V end was cut by 5 bases, the J end by 7 bases, with 5 bases between. Per germline, CDR1 SGHTA and CDR2 FQGTGA. This CDR3 has 11 residues. CDR3 nucleotides: TGTGCCAGCAGCCGTAACGGGGAGCTGTTTTTT. This encodes CASSRNGELFF.

This clone was counted many times. V gene TRBV9 combines with J gene TRBJ1-3; D gene ambiguous. CDR1 is SGDLS and CDR2 is YYNGEE in the germline V gene. V was trimmed by 4 bases and J by 5 bases, leaving 7 bases between them. This CDR3 contains 12 residues. The CDR3 protein is CASSSNRNTIYF. The CDR3 DNA sequence: TGTGCCAGCAGCTCAAACAGAAACACCATATATTTT.

This chain links TRBV6-6 with TRBJ1-4, with 7 bases identical to TRBD1. The V gene end was trimmed by 10 bases and the J gene end by 5 bases; junction bases not matched to a gene: 7. The CDR3 spans 13 residues. Per the germline V gene, CDR1 is MNHNY and CDR2 is SVGAGI (reference sequence). In DNA form, the CDR3 reads TGTGCCACCCAGGGACAGAACAATGAAAAACTGTTTTTT. This gives the protein CATQGQNNEKLFF.

This rearrangement joins TRBV7-3 to TRBJ2-1; TRBD1 might be the D (6 bases). Germline V gives CDR1 SGHTA, CDR2 FQGTGA. The V and J ends lost 2 bases and 1 base respectively, with 9 bases between them. CDR3 length equals 15 residues. CDR3 region: CASSLHRESYNEQFF. The DNA for the CDR3 is TGTGCCAGCAGCTTACACAGGGAGTCCTACAATGAGCAGTTCTTC. The full variable domain, in which reference TRBV7-3 and TRBJ2-1 provide the parts outside the CDR3, is GAGVSQTPSNKVTEKGKYVELRCDPISGHTALYWYRQSLGQGPEFLIYFQGTGAADDSGLPNDRFFAVRPEGSVSTLKIQRTERGDSAVYLCASSLHRESYNEQFFGPGTRLTVL.

The rearrangement joins TRBV19 to TRBJ1-3; D possibly corresponds to TRBD1 (5 bases). The ends were cut back, 2 bases at V and 0 bases at J, with 8 bases in the middle. The CDR3 loop spans 15 amino acids. Per the germline V gene, CDR1 is LNHDA and CDR2 is SQIVND (reference sequence). The CDR3 region is CASSILTASGNTIYF. The CDR3 DNA follows: TGTGCCAGTAGTATACTGACAGCCTCTGGAAACACCATATATTTT.

The gene calls are TRBV4-2 and TRBJ1-5, with a weak D call TRBD1 (6 bases). Germline CDR1 reads LGHNA; CDR2 reads YNFKEQ. The ends were cut back, 4 bases at V and 0 bases at J, with 10 bases in the middle. There are 15 residues in the CDR3. The CDR3 loop is CASSLADSSNQPQHF. Here the CDR3 DNA reads TGTGCCAGCAGCCTGGCGGACAGTAGCAATCAGCCCCAGCATTTT.

The V call is TRBV12-3 or TRBV12-4, the J call TRBJ2-1; D remains unclear. The CDR3 is 12 residues long. V dropped 1 base and J dropped 7 bases, with 5 bases sitting between them. CDR3 region: CASSLGLNEQFF. DNA of the CDR3: TGTGCCAGCAGTTTAGGTTTAAATGAGCAGTTCTTC.

The CDR3 spells CASSERQGAGNEQFF. In DNA form, the CDR3 reads TGCGCCAGCAGTGAAAGACAGGGGGCGGGGAATGAGCAGTTCTTC. The chain links TRBV10-2 to TRBJ2-1; 10 bases agree with TRBD1. The V gene end was trimmed by 3 bases and the J gene end by 7 bases; junction bases not matched to a gene: 6. Per the germline V gene, CDR1 is WSHSY and CDR2 is SAAADI. The CDR3 runs 15 residues.

This chain links TRBV5-1 with TRBJ1-5, with 8 bases aligning to TRBD1. Germline V gene data show CDR1 as SGHRS and CDR2 as YFSETQ. The CDR3 extends over 16 amino acids. V dropped 0 bases and J dropped 3; count of bases not matched to a gene: 5. CDR3 residues: CASSLDGTGHNQPQHF. The CDR3 DNA sequence: TGCGCCAGCAGCTTGGACGGGACAGGACACAATCAGCCCCAGCATTTT.